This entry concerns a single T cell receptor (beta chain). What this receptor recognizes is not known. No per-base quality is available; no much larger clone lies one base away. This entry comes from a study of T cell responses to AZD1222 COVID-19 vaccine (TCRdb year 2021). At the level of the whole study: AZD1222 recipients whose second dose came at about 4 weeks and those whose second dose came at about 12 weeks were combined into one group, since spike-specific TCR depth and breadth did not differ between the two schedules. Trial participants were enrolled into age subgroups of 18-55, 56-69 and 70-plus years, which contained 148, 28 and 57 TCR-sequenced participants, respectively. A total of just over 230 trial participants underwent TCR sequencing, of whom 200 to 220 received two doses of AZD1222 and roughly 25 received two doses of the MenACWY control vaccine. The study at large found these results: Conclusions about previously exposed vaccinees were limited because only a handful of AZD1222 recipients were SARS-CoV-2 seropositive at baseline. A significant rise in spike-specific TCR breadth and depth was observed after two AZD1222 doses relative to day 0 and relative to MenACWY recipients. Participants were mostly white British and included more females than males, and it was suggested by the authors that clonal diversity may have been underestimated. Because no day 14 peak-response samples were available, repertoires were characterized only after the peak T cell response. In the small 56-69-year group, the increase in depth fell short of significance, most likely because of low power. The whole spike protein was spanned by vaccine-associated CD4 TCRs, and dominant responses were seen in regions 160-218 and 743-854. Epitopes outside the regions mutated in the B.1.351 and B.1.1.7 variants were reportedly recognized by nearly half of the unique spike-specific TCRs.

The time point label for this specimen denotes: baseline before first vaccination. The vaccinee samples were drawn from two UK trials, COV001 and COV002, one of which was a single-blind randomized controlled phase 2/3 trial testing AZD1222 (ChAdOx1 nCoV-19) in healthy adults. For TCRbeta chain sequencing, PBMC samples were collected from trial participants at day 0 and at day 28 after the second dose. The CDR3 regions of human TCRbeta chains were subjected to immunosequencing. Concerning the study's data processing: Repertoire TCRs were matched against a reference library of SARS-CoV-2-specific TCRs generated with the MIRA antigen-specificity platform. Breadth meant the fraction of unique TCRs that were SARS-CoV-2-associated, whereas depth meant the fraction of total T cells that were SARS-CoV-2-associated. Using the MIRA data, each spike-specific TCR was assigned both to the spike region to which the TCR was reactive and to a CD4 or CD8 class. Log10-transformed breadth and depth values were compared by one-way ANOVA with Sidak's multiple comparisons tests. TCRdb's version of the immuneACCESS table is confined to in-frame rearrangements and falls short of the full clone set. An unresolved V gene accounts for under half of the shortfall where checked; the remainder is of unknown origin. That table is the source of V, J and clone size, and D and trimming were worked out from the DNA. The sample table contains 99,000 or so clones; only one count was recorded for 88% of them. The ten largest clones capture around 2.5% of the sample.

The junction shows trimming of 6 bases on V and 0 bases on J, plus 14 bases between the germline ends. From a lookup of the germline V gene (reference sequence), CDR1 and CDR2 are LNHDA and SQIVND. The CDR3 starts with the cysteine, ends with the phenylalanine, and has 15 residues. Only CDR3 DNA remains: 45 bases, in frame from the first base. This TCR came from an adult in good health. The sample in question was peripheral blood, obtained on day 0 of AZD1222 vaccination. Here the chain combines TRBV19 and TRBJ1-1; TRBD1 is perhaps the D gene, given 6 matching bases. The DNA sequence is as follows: TGTGCCAGTAGCGCGACAGGCTCCATGAACACTGAAGCTTTCTTT. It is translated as CASSATGSMNTEAFF. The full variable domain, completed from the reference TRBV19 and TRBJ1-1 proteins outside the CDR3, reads DGGITQSPKYLFRKEGQNVTLSCEQNLNHDAMYWYRQDPGQGLRLIYYSQIVNDFQKGDIAEGYSVSREKKESFPLTVTSAQKNPTAFYLCASSATGSMNTEAFFGQGTRLTVV.